These 19 T cell receptor beta chains were sequenced from one sample in a study of sequential checkpoint blockade in melanoma. Profiled with immunoSEQ multiplex PCR; TCRdb holds only in-frame clones, not every one. Of almost 20,000 clones listed, 82% are singletons. As for treatment: randomized to nivolumab then ipilimumab (arm A) or the reverse (arm B). The sequencing used CD8+ T cells sorted from blood (inferred from file names), collected from a patient given nivolumab and ipilimumab in sequence. Receptor source: a human donor with melanoma.

In regard to this clone: Other nucleotide sequences in the sample specify the same CDR3. V and J are TRBV4-3 and TRBJ1-2; D not resolved. Deletions cut 1 base from V and 4 bases from J, with 13 bases between. The CDR3 length is 15 residues. CDR1 is LGHNA and CDR2 is YSLEER in the germline V gene. The CDR3 reads CASSQVRGGSYGYTF. The CDR3 nucleotides are TGCGCCAGCAGCCAAGTAAGAGGCGGCTCCTATGGCTACACCTTC.

This clone appeared a few times. The rearrangement joins TRBV2 to TRBJ1-1, with D possibly being TRBD1 (6 bases). CDR1 and CDR2 (germline): SNHLY, FYNNEI. The V gene lost 4 bases and the J gene lost 1 base, with 13 bases spanning the gap. CDR3 size: 15 residues. The CDR3 sequence is CASSVTGSTNTEAFF. In DNA form, the CDR3 reads TGTGCCAGCAGTGTTACAGGGTCGACGAACACTGAAGCTTTCTTT.

The CDR3 loop reads CASSLGNYSGNTIYF. The CDR3 region has the DNA TGCGCCAGCAGCTTGGGGAACTACTCTGGAAACACCATATATTTT. The chain carries TRBV5-1 and TRBJ1-3; no clear D. Trimming shortened V by 0 bases and J by 0 bases, and 7 bases separated the two germline ends. Germline CDR1 and CDR2: SGHRS and YFSETQ. This CDR3 region has 15 residues.

This sequence joins TRBV4-3 and TRBJ1-1, with TRBD1 matching over 8 bases. Per germline, CDR1 LGHNA and CDR2 YSLEER. This CDR3 is built from 16 residues. J was trimmed by 6 bases and V by 5 bases; bases with no gene match: 14. The CDR3 region has the DNA TGCGCCAGCAGCTATTTTTATGGACAGGGAAGGGCTGAAGCTTTCTTT. Its translation: CASSYFYGQGRAEAFF.

V gene TRBV2 combines with J gene TRBJ2-7, with a weak D call TRBD1 (5 bases). V was trimmed by 8 bases and J by 1 base, leaving 9 bases between them. Looked up from germline, CDR1 is SNHLY and CDR2 is FYNNEI. The CDR3 is made up of 12 amino acids. The CDR3 region has the DNA TGTGCCAGCTGGGGCCAGTCCTACGAGCAGTACTTC. Its translation is CASWGQSYEQYF.

The V call is TRBV4-3, the J call TRBJ2-3; 9 bases fit TRBD2. This CDR3 spans 16 amino acids. CDR1 is LGHNA and CDR2 is YSLEER in the germline V gene. Trimming cost V 0 bases and J 6 bases; bases outside gene matches: 7. The CDR3 sequence is CASSQDHASGADTQYF. CDR3 nucleotide sequence: TGCGCCAGCAGCCAAGATCACGCTAGCGGGGCTGATACGCAGTATTTT.

The chain has TRBV4-3 and TRBJ1-3, with D maybe TRBD1 (6 bases). Trimming shortened V by 3 bases and J by 0 bases, and 6 bases separated the two germline ends. CDR1 LGHNA and CDR2 YSLEER come from the germline V gene. The CDR3 runs 14 residues. The CDR3 loop is CASSQTGSGNTIYF. The CDR3 region has the DNA TGCGCCAGCAGCCAGACAGGCTCTGGAAACACCATATATTTT.

The chain joins TRBV7-9 to TRBJ1-4, with 10 positions matching TRBD1. Per the germline V gene, CDR1 is SEHNR and CDR2 is FQNEAQ (reference sequence). The CDR3 spans 15 residues. After removal of 5 bases from V and 6 bases from J, the junction contained 6 bases not matched to a gene. In DNA, the CDR3 is TGTGCCAGCAGCGCCCAAGACAGGGGGCATGAAAAACTGTTTTTT. Protein sequence: CASSAQDRGHEKLFF.

The chain uses TRBV9 and TRBJ2-3, with D perhaps matching TRBD2 (7 bases). Looked up from germline, CDR1 is SGDLS and CDR2 is YYNGEE. The CDR3 runs 16 residues. V was cut by 0 bases and J by 1 base, with 12 bases left in between. The CDR3 sequence: CASSVGGGGGTDTQYF. CDR3 in DNA: TGTGCCAGCAGCGTAGGAGGAGGGGGGGGCACAGATACGCAGTATTTT. Combining the CDR3 with reference TRBV9 and TRBJ2-3 gives the whole variable domain DSGVTQTPKHLITATGQRVTLRCSPRSGDLSVYWYQQSLDQGLQFLIQYYNGEERAKGNILERFSAQQFPDLHSELNLSSLELGDSALYFCASSVGGGGGTDTQYFGPGTRLTVL.

The V and J genes are TRBV7-9 and TRBJ1-5; D possibly corresponds to TRBD1 (6 bases). There are 17 residues in the CDR3. From germline, CDR1 is SEHNR and CDR2 FQNEAQ (reference sequence). V was trimmed by 5 bases and J by 3 bases, leaving 20 bases between them. The chain's CDR3 is CASSGEKPDSHNQPQHF. CDR3 DNA: TGTGCCAGCAGCGGTGAGAAGCCGGACAGTCACAATCAGCCCCAGCATTTT.

The V call is TRBV14, the J call TRBJ2-3; TRBD1 might be the D (6 bases). In germline, CDR1 is SGHDN, CDR2 FVKESK. The V and J ends lost 0 bases and 2 bases respectively, with 18 bases between them. This CDR3 is 18 amino acids long. The CDR3 DNA reads as TGTGCCAGCAGCCAAGAAGGGTATACAGGGTTGGACACAGATACGCAGTATTTT. Translation gives CASSQEGYTGLDTDTQYF.

The chain joins TRBV4-2 to TRBJ2-3, with a possible D match to TRBD2 (6 bases). V was cut by 4 bases and J by 2 bases, with 13 bases left in between. This CDR3 comprises 15 residues. Germline V gene sequence: CDR1 LGHNA, CDR2 YNFKEQ. CDR3 protein: CASSPTGENTDTQYF. In DNA, the CDR3 is TGTGCCAGCAGCCCCACGGGGGAAAACACAGATACGCAGTATTTT.

The chain recombines TRBV30 with TRBJ2-5; D might be TRBD2 (5 bases). Per the germline V gene, CDR1 is GTSNPN and CDR2 is SVGIG (reference sequence). The V end was cut by 7 bases, the J end by 2 bases, with 14 bases between. This CDR3 contains 13 residues. The CDR3 DNA sequence: TGTGCCTCCGTGAGGGAAGATCAAGAGACCCAGTACTTC. Amino acids: CASVREDQETQYF.

The chain is built from TRBV9 and TRBJ2-1; TRBD2 aligns across 7 bases. This CDR3 is built from 15 residues. V lost 4 bases to trimming and J lost 4 bases; unmatched junction nucleotides: 8. The germline gives CDR1 SGDLS, CDR2 YYNGEE. The CDR3 is CASSPPPGGYNEQFF. CDR3 coding DNA: TGTGCCAGCAGCCCCCCCCCGGGGGGTTACAATGAGCAGTTCTTC.

V is TRBV6-1 and J is TRBJ2-7; weak D call: TRBD2 (6 bases). Trimming pared 6 bases from V and 6 bases from J, leaving 18 bases between. This CDR3 is built from 14 residues. The germline gives CDR1 MNHNS, CDR2 SASEGT. CDR3 bases: TGTGCCAGCAGCTGGGAGGCTCCGACCCTCGAGCAGTACTTC. Amino acid sequence: CASSWEAPTLEQYF.

The chain couples TRBV6-5 to TRBJ2-2, with 7 positions matching TRBD1. Germline trimming cut 4 bases from V and 7 bases from J; bases unmatched to any gene: 3. This CDR3 has 13 residues. Germline V gene lookup returns CDR1 MNHEY and CDR2 SVGAGI. The CDR3 loop reads CASSFRDSGELFF. CDR3 coding DNA: TGTGCCAGCAGTTTCAGGGACAGCGGGGAGCTGTTTTTT.

The CDR3 DNA follows: TGTGCCAGCAGCCAGGGGCAATTCCGCAATGAGCAGTTCTTC. Its protein product is CASSQGQFRNEQFF. The V call is TRBV2, the J call TRBJ2-1, with D tentatively TRBD1 (6 bases). V lost 6 bases and J lost 6, with 15 bases in between. The CDR3 runs 14 residues. CDR1 SNHLY and CDR2 FYNNEI come from the germline V gene. The full variable domain, in which reference TRBV2 and TRBJ2-1 provide the parts outside the CDR3, is EPEVTQTPSHQVTQMGQEVILRCVPISNHLYFYWYRQILGQKVEFLVSFYNNEISEKSEIFDDQFSVERPDGSNFTLKIRSTKLEDSAMYFCASSQGQFRNEQFFGPGTRLTVL.

The chain joins TRBV27 to TRBJ2-3; the match to TRBD2 covers 10 bases. Germline lookup yields CDR1 MNHEY and CDR2 SMNVEV (reference sequence). The CDR3 has 14 residues. The junction had 0 bases not matched to a gene; V was cut back by 2 bases and J by 4 bases. This CDR3 is CASSLSGGADTQYF. CDR3 bases: TGTGCCAGCAGTTTAAGCGGGGGGGCAGATACGCAGTATTTT.

CDR3 sequence: CASSSPGENYDGQYF. CDR3 in DNA: TGTGCCAGCAGTTCCCCCGGGGAGAATTACGACGGGCAGTACTTC. The chain is built from TRBV6-5 and TRBJ2-7; a weak D match, TRBD2 (5 bases). This CDR3 has 15 amino acids. The V gene lost 4 bases and the J gene lost 9 bases, with 22 bases spanning the gap. Looked up from germline, CDR1 is MNHEY and CDR2 is SVGAGI.